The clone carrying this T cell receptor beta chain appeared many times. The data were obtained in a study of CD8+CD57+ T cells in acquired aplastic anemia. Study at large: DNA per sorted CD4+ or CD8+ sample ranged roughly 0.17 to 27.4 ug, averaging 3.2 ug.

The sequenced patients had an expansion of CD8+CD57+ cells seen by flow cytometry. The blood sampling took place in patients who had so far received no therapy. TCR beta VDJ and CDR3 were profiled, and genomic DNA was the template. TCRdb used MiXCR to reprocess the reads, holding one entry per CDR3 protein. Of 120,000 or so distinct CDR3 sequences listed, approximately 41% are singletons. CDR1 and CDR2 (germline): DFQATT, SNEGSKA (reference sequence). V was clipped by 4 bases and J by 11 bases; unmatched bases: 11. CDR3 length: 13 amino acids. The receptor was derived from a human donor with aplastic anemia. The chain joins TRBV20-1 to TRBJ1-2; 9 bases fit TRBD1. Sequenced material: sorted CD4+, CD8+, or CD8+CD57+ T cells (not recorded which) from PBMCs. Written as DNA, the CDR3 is TGCAGTGCTACTATAACGGACAGGGGAGGTTACACCTTC. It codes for CSATITDRGGYTF.